Shown below are 22 T cell receptor beta chains from a single sample sequenced in a study of blood T cell repertoires in COVID-19. The data were produced by immunoSEQ multiplex PCR, yet TCRdb's version contains in-frame clones alone and is incomplete. There are fewer than 200,000 clones in the sample; 80% to 85% occur only once, and 3.2% lies in the top ten. The sample taken for sequencing was PBMCs or T cells enriched from blood (not recorded which). These receptors were taken from a woman aged 25 to 45 who had been exposed to COVID-19.

The genes are TRBV7-2 and TRBJ2-1, with TRBD2 matching over 9 bases. CDR1 is SGHTA, CDR2 FQGNSA, per germline. This CDR3 is built from 16 residues. J gave up 6 bases and V 1 base, and 7 bases lay outside the gene matches. CDR3 nucleotides: TGTGCCAGCAGCTTAGATACGCGGGGGGGGCTCAATGAGCAGTTCTTC. The encoded protein is CASSLDTRGGLNEQFF. The variable domain in full, with the rest retrieved from reference TRBV7-2 and TRBJ2-1, is GAGVSQSPSNKVTEKGKDVELRCDPISGHTALYWYRQSLGQGLEFLIYFQGNSAPDKSGLPSDRFSAERTGGSVSTLTIQRTQQEDSAVYLCASSLDTRGGLNEQFFGPGTRLTVL.

The gene calls are TRBV5-1 and TRBJ1-1, with D possibly TRBD1 on 6 matching bases. This CDR3 comprises 15 residues. Trimming left V 4 bases short and J 4 bases short, with 17 bases between. Per germline, CDR1 SGHRS and CDR2 YFSETQ. The CDR3 spells CASSLRSGDRTEAFF. In DNA form, the CDR3 reads TGCGCCAGCAGCCTGCGGTCAGGGGACCGCACTGAAGCTTTCTTT.

The chain couples TRBV7-3 to TRBJ2-7; 7 nucleotides agree with TRBD1. The CDR3 has 13 amino acids. Germline V lookup: CDR1 SGHTA, CDR2 FQGTGA. The V segment lost 5 bases and the J segment 2 bases; nucleotides outside the gene matches: 3. Written as DNA, the CDR3 is TGTGCCAGCAGCCAGGGACAGCCCTACGAGCAGTACTTC. It translates to CASSQGQPYEQYF.

This clone has more than one count but fewer than ten. The rearrangement links TRBV5-1 to TRBJ2-3; 8 nucleotides line up with TRBD2. The CDR3 is 16 residues long. V was pared by 2 bases and J by 2 bases, with 7 bases of the junction left unmatched. CDR1 and CDR2 (germline): SGHRS, YFSETQ. The chain's CDR3 is CASSFRAGGPTDTQYF. The CDR3 DNA follows: TGCGCCAGCAGCTTTCGGGCGGGGGGCCCCACAGATACGCAGTATTTT.

V gene TRBV7-8 combines with J gene TRBJ1-1; unclear D gene. This CDR3 spans 15 amino acids. The germline V and J ends were trimmed by 1 base and 0 bases, with 9 bases remaining between them. The germline V gene encodes CDR1 SGHVS and CDR2 FQNEAQ. CDR3 region: CASSLGKSLNTEAFF. For the CDR3, the DNA is TGTGCCAGCAGCTTAGGAAAGAGTCTGAACACTGAAGCTTTCTTT.

The V gene is TRBV5-8, the J gene TRBJ2-7; 8 bases match TRBD1. Germline assignment: CDR1 SGHTS and CDR2 YDEGEE. The V gene end was trimmed by 1 base and the J gene end by 6 bases; junction bases not matched to a gene: 6. The CDR3 spans 14 residues. The CDR3 DNA follows: TGTGCCAGCAGCTTGCCGGGACAGGTAACCGAGCAGTACTTC. Translated: CASSLPGQVTEQYF.

Note on this clone: Sequence at one end of the junction differs from germline and may be a read error. This rearrangement joins TRBV5-6 to TRBJ1-2; D not resolved. Germline V CDR1 and CDR2: SGHDT, YYEEEE. This CDR3 contains 11 residues. Written as DNA, the CDR3 is TGTGCCAGCAGCCTTCTCCAGGCCCTCTCCTTC. Its protein product is CASSLLQALSF.

The chain uses TRBV6-5 and TRBJ1-2; 8 bases line up with TRBD1. The germline CDR1 and CDR2 sequences are MNHEY and SVGAGI. Trimming took 6 bases from V and 5 from J; bases not matched to a gene: 8. CDR3 length equals 14 residues. CDR3 nucleotides: TGTGCCAGCAGACTCGACAGGGGATCTTATGGCTACACCTTC. Amino acids: CASRLDRGSYGYTF.

This chain uses TRBV7-2 with TRBJ2-7; no clear D. Germline assignment: CDR1 SGHTA and CDR2 FQGNSA. The CDR3 loop spans 14 amino acids. The V end was cut by 3 bases, the J end by 2 bases, with 11 bases between. The CDR3 here is CASSFSSSTYEQYF. The CDR3 DNA is TGTGCCAGCAGCTTTAGTAGCTCTACCTACGAGCAGTACTTC.

This clone appeared a single time. The chain links TRBV7-9 to TRBJ2-7, with a possible D match to TRBD1 (5 bases). The germline V and J ends were trimmed by 2 bases and 4 bases, with 12 bases remaining between them. This CDR3 has 14 residues. Germline V gene data show CDR1 as SEHNR and CDR2 as FQNEAQ (reference sequence). The DNA for the CDR3 is TGTGCCAGCAGCTTATCAGGGTTGCGTTACGAGCAGTACTTC. It specifies CASSLSGLRYEQYF.

The chain carries TRBV6-1 and TRBJ2-2; 9 nucleotides line up with TRBD2. Germline CDR1 is MNHNS and CDR2 is SASEGT. This CDR3 is 16 amino acids long. V lost 3 bases, J lost 4 bases, and 6 bases stayed unmatched. The CDR3 here is CASSEVAGDITGELFF. In DNA form, the CDR3 reads TGTGCCAGCAGTGAGGTAGCGGGGGATATCACCGGGGAGCTGTTTTTT.

Only a few counts were recorded for this clone. V is TRBV3-1 (or the pseudogene TRBV3-2) and J is TRBJ1-2; D gene unclear. V lost 7 bases, J lost 8 bases, and 17 bases lay in between. The CDR3 extends over 13 amino acids. Germline values: CDR1 LGHDT, CDR2 YNNKEL (reference sequence). This chain's CDR3 is CASTSGSTEGYTF. In DNA form, the CDR3 reads TGTGCCAGCACCAGCGGGAGCACGGAAGGCTACACCTTC.

This clone has a single count. CDR3 in DNA: TGTGCCAGCAGCCAAGGGACAGGGGCTCATGGCTACACCTTC. Translating gives CASSQGTGAHGYTF. The rearrangement uses TRBV3-1 (or the pseudogene TRBV3-2) and TRBJ1-2, with 9 positions matching TRBD1. This CDR3 comprises 14 residues. Germline assignment: CDR1 LGHDT and CDR2 YNNKEL (reference sequence). Germline trimming cut 1 base from V and 6 bases from J; bases unmatched to any gene: 3.

The V gene is TRBV4-3, the J gene TRBJ2-5; no definite D call. The CDR3 extends over 13 amino acids. V lost 3 bases and J lost 3, with 8 bases in between. Germline CDR1 is LGHNA and CDR2 is YSLEER. The CDR3 sequence is CASSQEYKETQYF. The CDR3 DNA follows: TGCGCCAGCAGCCAGGAGTACAAAGAGACCCAGTACTTC.

The chain couples TRBV7-6 to TRBJ2-2, with TRBD2 identical over 10 bases. Germline lookup yields CDR1 SGHVS and CDR2 FNYEAQ. The CDR3 length is 18 residues. V lost 5 bases and J lost 3; bases outside the gene matches: 12. The CDR3 sequence is CASSPLGSGGSYTGELFF. CDR3 coding DNA: TGTGCCAGCAGCCCCCTGGGTAGCGGGGGGAGTTACACCGGGGAGCTGTTTTTT.

The CDR3 region has the DNA TGTGCCAGTGGCCTCCGGGACAGGGTTTTTGATTCACCCCTCCACTTT. Translating gives CASGLRDRVFDSPLHF. This rearrangement joins TRBV19 to TRBJ1-6, with TRBD1 matching over 9 bases. The CDR3 consists of 16 residues. V trimming: 8 bases; J trimming: 8 bases; junction bases outside the gene matches: 13. Germline-derived CDR1 and CDR2 are LNHDA and SQIVND (reference sequence).

The V and J genes are TRBV2 and TRBJ2-2; TRBD1 agrees at 8 bases. Germline-derived CDR1 and CDR2 are SNHLY and FYNNEI. Unmatched junction bases numbered 13, after V lost 4 bases and J lost 0 bases. The length of the CDR3 is 19 residues. The CDR3, as DNA: TGTGCCAGCAGTGGGAGGGACAGGCACCTAGACGCGAACACCGGGGAGCTGTTTTTT. Translation gives CASSGRDRHLDANTGELFF.

This sequence joins TRBV27 and TRBJ1-2; D uncertain. Germline CDR1 and CDR2: MNHEY and SMNVEV (reference sequence). This CDR3 is 14 amino acids long. The germline V and J ends were trimmed by 4 bases and 6 bases, with 15 bases remaining between them. The chain's CDR3 is CASSSTHSVNGYTF. Written as DNA, the CDR3 is TGTGCCAGCAGTTCAACTCACAGTGTCAATGGCTACACCTTC.

The rearrangement links TRBV30 to TRBJ2-3; D is perhaps TRBD2 (5 bases). Germline values: CDR1 GTSNPN, CDR2 SVGIG (reference sequence). This CDR3 region has 13 residues. Trimming took off 3 bases at V and 0 bases at J, with 7 bases between the two ends. The CDR3 bases are TGTGCCTGGAGCGGGGTTAGCACAGATACGCAGTATTTT. Encoded protein: CAWSGVSTDTQYF.

The chain carries TRBV11-3 and TRBJ2-3; 9 nucleotides match TRBD2. J lost 0 bases, V lost 5 bases, and 9 bases had no gene match. The CDR3 runs to 17 residues. Germline CDR1 and CDR2: SGHNT and YENEEA. This chain's CDR3 is CASSRKGSGGSTDTQYF. The CDR3, as DNA: TGTGCCAGCAGCCGTAAGGGGAGCGGGGGGAGCACAGATACGCAGTATTTT.

The V and J genes are TRBV7-3 and TRBJ2-1; D perhaps matches TRBD2 (6 bases). The CDR3 covers 15 residues. Trimming cost V 1 base and J 3 bases, with 10 bases left between them. Germline CDR1 is SGHTA and CDR2 is FQGTGA. The CDR3 reads CASSLIGGVYNEQFF. The CDR3 DNA reads as TGTGCCAGCAGCTTAATCGGCGGGGTCTACAATGAGCAGTTCTTC.

The chain has TRBV19 and TRBJ1-2, with TRBD1 matching over 7 bases. The CDR3 loop spans 16 amino acids. J lost 1 base, V lost 9 bases, and 14 bases had no gene match. From germline, CDR1 is LNHDA and CDR2 SQIVND (reference sequence). For the CDR3, the DNA is TGTGCCAGCGACTTCAACCGGGACAGAGATAACTATGGCTACACCTTC. Its protein product is CASDFNRDRDNYGYTF.